The 29 T cell receptor beta chains listed next were all sequenced from one sample in a study of OX40 agonist ivuxolimab in advanced cancers. The protocol was immunoSEQ multiplex PCR, while the TCRdb copy is restricted to in-frame clones and leaves out a portion. Counted here are 65,000 to 70,000 clones, about nine tenths occurring once; the ten biggest clones make up under 3.5%. Material: CD4+ or CD8+ T cells sorted from blood, obtained in a trial of the OX40 agonist ivuxolimab. The source is an adult with an advanced solid tumor such as melanoma, head and neck, liver or kidney cancer.

The chain combines TRBV2 with TRBJ1-2; the D is unclear. Germline assignment: CDR1 SNHLY and CDR2 FYNNEI. The germline V and J ends were trimmed by 4 bases and 10 bases, with 10 bases remaining between them. This CDR3 comprises 11 residues. Here the CDR3 reads CASSGYISYTF. In DNA form, the CDR3 reads TGTGCCAGCAGTGGGTATATCTCCTACACCTTC.

The chain uses TRBV7-7 and TRBJ1-1; no clear D gene. The CDR3 loop spans 13 amino acids. Germline V gives CDR1 SSHAT, CDR2 FNYEAQ (reference sequence). Trimming took off 3 bases at V and 3 bases at J, with 8 bases between the two ends. The CDR3 bases are TGTGCCAGCAGCTTCCTACCGGACACTGAAGCTTTCTTT. It encodes CASSFLPDTEAFF.

The genes are TRBV18 and TRBJ2-5, with D maybe TRBD2 (5 bases). CDR1 is KGHSH, CDR2 LQKENI, per germline. V was cut by 2 bases and J by 5 bases, with 18 bases left in between. The CDR3 sequence is 16 residues long. This chain's CDR3 is CASSPVRVTSGETQYF. The CDR3 DNA follows: TGTGCCAGCTCACCAGTGCGAGTAACCTCGGGGGAGACCCAGTACTTC. The whole variable domain, remainder taken from reference TRBV18 and TRBJ2-5, is NAGVMQNPRHLVRRRGQEARLRCSPMKGHSHVYWYRQLPEEGLKFMVYLQKENIIDESGMPKERFSAEFPKEGPSILRIQQVVRGDSAAYFCASSPVRVTSGETQYFGPGTRLLVL.

V usage is TRBV4-1 and J usage is TRBJ1-2; no definite D call. The CDR3 runs 16 residues. The V end was cut by 0 bases, the J end by 4 bases, with 15 bases between. Germline assignment: CDR1 MGHRA and CDR2 YSYEKL. The CDR3 loop reads CASSQDVTPGSYGYTF. Written as DNA, the CDR3 is TGCGCCAGCAGCCAAGATGTGACACCCGGCAGCTATGGCTACACCTTC.

V and J are TRBV30 and TRBJ2-6, with D perhaps given as TRBD1 or TRBD2 (5 bases each). CDR1 is GTSNPN, CDR2 SVGIG, per germline (reference sequence). CDR3 length equals 17 residues. V lost 2 bases and J 0 bases, leaving 14 bases between the germline ends. CDR3 coding DNA: TGTGCCTGGAGTCGGGGCAGGGCTAGCTCTGGGGCCAACGTCCTGACTTTC. Residues: CAWSRGRASSGANVLTF.

This sequence joins TRBV7-2 and TRBJ1-6; no firm D call. The germline CDR1 and CDR2 sequences are SGHTA and FQGNSA. CDR3 length: 14 residues. V lost 1 base and J lost 6, with 7 bases in between. The chain's CDR3 is CASSLGGSNSPLHF. CDR3 coding DNA: TGTGCCAGCAGCTTAGGAGGGTCTAATTCACCCCTCCACTTT.

The chain links TRBV4-3 to TRBJ1-3, with a weak D call TRBD1 (5 bases). Germline CDR1 and CDR2: LGHNA and YSLEER. V lost 1 base, J lost 6 bases, and 19 bases lay in between. This CDR3 has 17 residues. This CDR3 reads CASSQVAGATTPNTIYF. The CDR3, as DNA: TGCGCCAGCAGCCAAGTCGCCGGGGCCACCACTCCAAACACCATATATTTT.

The CDR3 DNA reads as TGCGCCAGCAGCTTGGGGTCAGAAAACACTGAAGCTTTCTTT. This gives the protein CASSLGSENTEAFF. The chain is built from TRBV5-1 and TRBJ1-1; D call uncertain. The CDR3 is 14 amino acids. CDR1 is SGHRS, CDR2 YFSETQ, per germline. Trimming shortened V by 0 bases and J by 2 bases, and 8 bases separated the two germline ends. Full variable domain (remainder filled in from reference TRBV5-1 and TRBJ1-1): KAGVTQTPRYLIKTRGQQVTLSCSPISGHRSVSWYQQTPGQGLQFLFEYFSETQRNKGNFPGRFSGRQFSNSRSEMNVSTLELGDSALYLCASSLGSENTEAFFGQGTRLTVV.

The J gene is TRBJ2-1, the V gene TRBV29-1, with D possibly TRBD2 on 6 matching bases. Germline CDR1 and CDR2: SQVTM and ANQGSEA. The CDR3 is 16 residues long. Trimming stripped 3 bases from V and 1 base from J, with 16 bases between. CDR3 nucleotides: TGCAGCGTTGACGGTCAACTAGCTGATTCCTACAATGAGCAGTTCTTC. It translates to CSVDGQLADSYNEQFF.

This rearrangement joins TRBV5-4 to TRBJ2-3; unclear D gene. This CDR3 spans 14 amino acids. Between the trimmed V and J ends, which lost 4 bases and 3 bases, there was a span of 12 bases. CDR1 and CDR2 from the germline V gene are SGHNT and YYREEE (reference sequence). The CDR3 reads CASSTEARTDTQYF. The CDR3, as DNA: TGTGCCAGCAGCACAGAGGCCCGGACAGATACGCAGTATTTT.

CDR3 in amino acids: CASSRRGGGTTNTGELFF. CDR3 in DNA: TGCGCCAGCAGCCGTCGTGGCGGGGGGACCACGAACACCGGGGAGCTGTTTTTT. The V and J genes are TRBV4-1 and TRBJ2-2; 8 nucleotides agree with TRBD2. The CDR3 is 18 residues long. Germline CDR1 is MGHRA and CDR2 is YSYEKL. The V and J ends lost 4 bases and 0 bases, in that order; junction bases with no gene match: 10.

The genes are TRBV30 and TRBJ2-2; 9 nucleotides align to TRBD2. The CDR3 is made up of 15 amino acids. J lost 4 bases, V lost 2 bases, and 5 bases had no gene match. Germline CDR1 GTSNPN, CDR2 SVGIG (reference sequence). The CDR3 sequence: CAWSTLAGSTGELFF. In DNA form, the CDR3 reads TGTGCCTGGAGTACACTAGCGGGTTCCACCGGGGAGCTGTTTTTT.

The chain carries TRBV18 and TRBJ2-7, with 7 nucleotides matching TRBD2. Germline CDR1 reads KGHSH; CDR2 reads LQKENI. V lost 3 bases, J lost 6 bases, and 14 bases stayed unmatched. The CDR3 spans 16 residues. In DNA form, the CDR3 reads TGTGCCAGCTCACCCCCCGGGGTTAGCGGGCGTCGCGAGCAGTACTTC. Translated, it gives CASSPPGVSGRREQYF.

Only a few counts were recorded for this clone. V gene TRBV19 combines with J gene TRBJ1-6, with D unresolved. Trimming pared 7 bases from V and 8 bases from J, leaving 9 bases between. This CDR3 has 12 residues. From germline, CDR1 is LNHDA and CDR2 SQIVND (reference sequence). DNA of the CDR3: TGTGCCAGTACCATCGGAGATTCACCCCTCCACTTT. Its protein product is CASTIGDSPLHF.

This chain joins TRBV6-1 and TRBJ1-1; D unresolved. CDR1 and CDR2 from the germline V gene are MNHNS and SASEGT. V was clipped by 0 bases and J by 0 bases, with 8 bases between them. There are 15 residues in the CDR3. CDR3 residues: CASSEALGMNTEAFF. For the CDR3, the DNA is TGTGCCAGCAGTGAAGCGTTAGGGATGAACACTGAAGCTTTCTTT.

This chain joins TRBV30 and TRBJ1-4, with 7 bases that match TRBD1. Germline V gene data show CDR1 as GTSNPN and CDR2 as SVGIG (reference sequence). This CDR3 region has 14 residues. V dropped 5 bases and J dropped 4; count of bases not matched to a gene: 7. The CDR3 DNA reads TGTGCCTGGGCCAGGGACAGCCGTAATGAAAAACTGTTTTTT. Residues: CAWARDSRNEKLFF.

The chain combines TRBV28 with TRBJ1-1; a possible D gene is TRBD1 (5 bases). Trimming stripped 5 bases from V and 1 base from J, with 8 bases between. This CDR3 comprises 13 residues. The germline V gene has CDR1 MDHEN and CDR2 SYDVKM. The CDR3 sequence: CASSLQGNTEAFF. The CDR3 coding sequence is TGTGCCAGCAGTCTCCAGGGGAACACTGAAGCTTTCTTT.

The chain links TRBV30 to TRBJ2-5; D possibly uses TRBD1 or TRBD2 (5 bases each). The CDR3 consists of 15 residues. CDR1 is GTSNPN, CDR2 SVGIG, per germline (reference sequence). Between the trimmed V and J ends, which lost 5 bases and 2 bases, there was a span of 18 bases. The CDR3 protein is CAWGARRASQETQYF. CDR3 DNA sequence: TGTGCCTGGGGGGCCCGGCGGGCATCGCAAGAGACCCAGTACTTC.

This chain connects TRBV2 to TRBJ1-1; TRBD1 matches 10 bases. Germline CDR1 SNHLY, CDR2 FYNNEI. There are 16 residues in the CDR3. J was trimmed by 0 bases and V by 5 bases; bases with no gene match: 6. CDR3: CASSRQGAFLNTEAFF. The DNA of the CDR3 is TGTGCCAGCAGTCGACAGGGGGCCTTTCTGAACACTGAAGCTTTCTTT.

This clone appeared a single time. This chain connects TRBV6-5 to TRBJ1-2; no definite D call. V was trimmed by 5 bases and J by 7 bases, leaving 11 bases between them. CDR1 and CDR2 (germline): MNHEY, SVGAGI. The CDR3 sequence is 12 residues long. Written as DNA, the CDR3 is TGTGCCAGCAGTATGTTGGGGAGTGGCTACACCTTC. As protein: CASSMLGSGYTF.

V gene TRBV12-5 combines with J gene TRBJ2-5; no reliable D call. The CDR3 length is 14 residues. V lost 7 bases to trimming and J lost 6 bases, with 18 bases between them. Germline V CDR1 and CDR2: LGHNT, FRNRAP. In DNA, the CDR3 is TGTGCTAGTGCCGAGCCACAATCTCCCAAGACCCAGTACTTC. This sequence encodes CASAEPQSPKTQYF.

The DNA for the CDR3 is TGCGCCAGCACAGGACCCTCCTACGAGCAGTACTTC. Translation gives CASTGPSYEQYF. The V call is TRBV5-1, the J call TRBJ2-7, with no clear D. V was clipped by 6 bases and J by 0 bases, with 7 bases between them. The CDR3 length is 12 residues. Germline V gene data show CDR1 as SGHRS and CDR2 as YFSETQ.

The chain joins TRBV18 to TRBJ1-1, with D possibly being TRBD1 (6 bases). The CDR3 length is 16 residues. CDR1 and CDR2 from the germline V gene are KGHSH and LQKENI. Trimming removed 2 bases from V and 5 bases from J, with 18 bases in between. CDR3 DNA: TGTGCCAGCTCACCAGGGCAGGGGTATAGGGGAACTGAAGCTTTCTTT. Its translation: CASSPGQGYRGTEAFF.

Comments on this clone: One end of the junction does not line up with germline, which may come from a read error. The CDR3 loop reads CAISDLKFTGKSGNTIYF. In DNA, the CDR3 is TGTGCCATCAGTGATCTAAAGTTCACAGGGAAATCTGGAAACACCATATATTTT. V usage is TRBV6-1 and J usage is TRBJ1-3; D possibly corresponds to TRBD1 (6 bases). The CDR3 is 18 amino acids. From germline, CDR1 is MNHNS and CDR2 SASEGT.

The chain links TRBV28 to TRBJ2-1; 9 bases agree with TRBD2. CDR1 is MDHEN and CDR2 is SYDVKM in the germline V gene. V was clipped by 5 bases and J by 4 bases; unmatched bases: 9. The CDR3 totals 16 residues. CDR3 coding DNA: TGTGCCAGCAGTCCACCGACTAGCGGAAGATACAATGAGCAGTTCTTC. This translates into CASSPPTSGRYNEQFF.

This sequence joins TRBV7-2 and TRBJ1-4; 9 bases are shared with TRBD1. Germline CDR1 reads SGHTA; CDR2 reads FQGNSA. CDR3 length: 16 residues. V lost 4 bases, J lost 3 bases, and 6 bases stayed unmatched. CDR3 in DNA: TGTGCCAGCAGCTCGACACAGGGGGCGGCTAATGAAAAACTGTTTTTT. Residues: CASSSTQGAANEKLFF.

CDR3 region: CASSEIPERRAFF. The CDR3, as DNA: TGTGCCAGCAGCGAAATCCCCGAAAGGAGAGCTTTCTTT. The rearrangement uses TRBV6-1 and TRBJ1-1; no reliable D call. This CDR3 is 13 amino acids long. Germline V lookup: CDR1 MNHNS, CDR2 SASEGT. V lost 6 bases, J lost 10 bases, and 18 bases lay in between.

The V gene is TRBV11-2, the J gene TRBJ2-7; TRBD1 is a possible D gene (5 bases). The V and J ends lost 3 bases and 2 bases respectively, with 11 bases between them. The CDR3 is 14 amino acids. Germline V CDR1 and CDR2: SGHAT, FQNNGV. The CDR3 sequence: CASSFPSGPYEQYF. The CDR3 DNA reads TGTGCCAGCAGCTTTCCGTCAGGGCCCTACGAGCAGTACTTC.

The J gene is TRBJ2-7, the V gene TRBV6-1; 7 bases are shared with TRBD1. Unmatched junction bases numbered 9, after V lost 5 bases and J lost 2 bases. Germline lookup yields CDR1 MNHNS and CDR2 SASEGT. The CDR3 runs to 15 residues. The CDR3 nucleotides read TGTGCCAGCAGTACAACCGGGACAGCCACCTACGAGCAGTACTTC. Its protein product is CASSTTGTATYEQYF.